The text below deals with one T cell receptor (beta chain). In germline, CDR1 is ENHRY, CDR2 SYGVKD. The CDR3 runs 14 residues. Deletions cut 6 bases from V and 5 bases from J, with 17 bases between. The source of the sample is a study of blood T cells in healthy people across ages. Using a J-beta primer mix together with a sample-barcoded 5' primer, a second PCR was run for roughly 7 to 12 cycles. MiXCR, applied by TCRdb to the 5' RACE reads, yields one record per CDR3 protein. The repertoire consists of roughly 1,000,000 distinct CDR3 sequences, with about 23% occurring once and the leading ten covering 0.65% to 0.75%. The same sample was also used in a study of T cells of mothers and their children.

Sequencing input: blood. This rearrangement joins TRBV10-3 to TRBJ2-7, with a weak D call TRBD2 (5 bases). This TCR was sampled from a girl aged 2 to 9 in good health. CDR3 sequence reads: CAISGVRLENEQYF. CDR3 in DNA: TGTGCCATCAGCGGGGTCAGGTTGGAAAACGAGCAGTACTTC.